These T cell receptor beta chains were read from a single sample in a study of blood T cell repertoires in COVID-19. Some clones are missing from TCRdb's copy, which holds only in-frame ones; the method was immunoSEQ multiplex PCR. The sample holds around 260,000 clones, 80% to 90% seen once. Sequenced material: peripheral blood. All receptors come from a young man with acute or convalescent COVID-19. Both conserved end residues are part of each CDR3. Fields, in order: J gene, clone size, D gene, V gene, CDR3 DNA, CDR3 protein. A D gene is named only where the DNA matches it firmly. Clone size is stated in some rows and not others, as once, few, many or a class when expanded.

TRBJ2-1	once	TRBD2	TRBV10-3	TGTGCCGCCGGGACTAGCGGTTACAATGAGCAGTTCTTC	CAAGTSGYNEQFF
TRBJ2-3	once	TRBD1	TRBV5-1	TGCGCCAGCAGCTCAACCCCCGACAGGGGTGATACGCAGTATTTT	CASSSTPDRGDTQYF
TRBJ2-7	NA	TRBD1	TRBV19	TGTGCCAGTGGGACAGGTCCTTACGAGCAGTACTTC	CASGTGPYEQYF
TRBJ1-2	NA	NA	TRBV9	TGTGCCAGCAGCGTAAGGCAGGGGTGGACGGAGGATGGCTACACCTTC	CASSVRQGWTEDGYTF
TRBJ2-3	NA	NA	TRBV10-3	TGTGCCATCAGTGGACAGGAGCGAGGTACGCAGTATTTT	CAISGQERGTQYF
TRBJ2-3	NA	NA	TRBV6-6	TGTGCCAGCAGTTCCCTTGGACTGGCCGTAGATACGCAGTATTTT	CASSSLGLAVDTQYF
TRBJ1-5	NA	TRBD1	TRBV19	TGTGCCAGTAGTCCCTCCCCCGGGACAGGGGGCGGTCTGGGTCAGCCCCAGCATTTT	CASSPSPGTGGGLGQPQHF
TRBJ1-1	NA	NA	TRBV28	TGTGCCAGCAGGCGGACTATTAACACTGAAGCTTTCTTT	CASRRTINTEAFF
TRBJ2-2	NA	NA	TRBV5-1	TGCGCCAGCAGCTTGGAAGCGGTTACGACCGGGGAGCTGTTTTTT	CASSLEAVTTGELFF
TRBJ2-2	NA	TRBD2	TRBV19	TGTGCCACCCGATCAGGACTAGCGGTTTTAACCGGGGAGCTGTTTTTT	CATRSGLAVLTGELFF
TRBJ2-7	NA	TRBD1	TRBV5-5	TGTGCCAGCAGCCCTGGAGGGACAGGTGCTATAAGGCAGTACTTC	CASSPGGTGAIRQYF
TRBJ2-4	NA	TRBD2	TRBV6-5	TGTGCCAGCAGTAGCGGGAGTTTAAGCATTCAGTACTTC	CASSSGSLSIQYF
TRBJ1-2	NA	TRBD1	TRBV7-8	TGTGCCAGCAGCTTAGCGTACAGGGGAGGTTACACCTTC	CASSLAYRGGYTF
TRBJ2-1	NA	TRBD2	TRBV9	TGTGCCAGCAGCGCGGGACTAGCGGGGGCCCCCCGCTCCTACAATGAGCAGTTCTTC	CASSAGLAGAPRSYNEQFF
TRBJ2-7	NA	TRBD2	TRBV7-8	TGTGCCAGCAGCCCTAGCGGGGGGGCCTCCGAGCAGTACTTC	CASSPSGGASEQYF
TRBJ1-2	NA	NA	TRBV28	TGTGCCAGCAGCACTATCAGGACAACCGACTATGGCTACACCTTC	CASSTIRTTDYGYTF
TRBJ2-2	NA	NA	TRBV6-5	TGTGCCAGCAGTTACGCGGTAACCGGGGAGCTGTTTTTT	CASSYAVTGELFF
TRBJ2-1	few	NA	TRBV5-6	TGTGCCAGCAGCTTGAGAGGTCGTACTCTCAATGAGCAGTTCTTC	CASSLRGRTLNEQFF
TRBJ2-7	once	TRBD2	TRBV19	TGTGCCAGTAGTACGCCCTGGGGGGGGGTGACTTTACGGTACGAGCAGTACTTC	CASSTPWGGVTLRYEQYF
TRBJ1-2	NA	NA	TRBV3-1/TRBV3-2	TGTGCCAGCAGCCAAGATCCGGGCTATGGCTACACCTTC	CASSQDPGYGYTF
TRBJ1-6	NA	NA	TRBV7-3	TGTGCCGGAGACCAATTGGGGGACTTCACCCTCCACTTT	CAGDQLGDFTLHF
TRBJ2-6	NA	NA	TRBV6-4	TGTGCCAGCAGTGACGGGAGCGGGTCGGGGGCCAACGTCCTGACTTTC	CASSDGSGSGANVLTF
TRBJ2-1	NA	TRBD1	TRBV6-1	TGTGCCAGCAGTGACCCGGGACAGGGGTCACGGGATGAGCAGTTCTTC	CASSDPGQGSRDEQFF
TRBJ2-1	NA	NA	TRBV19	TGTGCCAGTAGAAAAGGCAGGGACAATGAGCAGTTCTTC	CASRKGRDNEQFF
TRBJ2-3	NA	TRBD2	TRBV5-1	TGCGCCAGCAGAGGTCTTAGCGGGTCAGATACGCAGTATTTT	CASRGLSGSDTQYF
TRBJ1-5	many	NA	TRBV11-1	TGTGCCAGCAGCTTAGACGGTTATAGCAATCAGCCCCAGCATTTT	CASSLDGYSNQPQHF
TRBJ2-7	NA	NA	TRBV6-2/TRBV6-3	TGTGCCAGCACCCCCGGGTGGGGGGGCGTTGGCTACGAGCAGTACTTC	CASTPGWGGVGYEQYF
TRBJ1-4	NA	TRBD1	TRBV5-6	TGTGCCAGCAGCGTACTCGGGACAGGGAAAGAAAAACTGTTTTTT	CASSVLGTGKEKLFF
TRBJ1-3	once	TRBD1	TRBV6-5	TGTGCCAGCAGCACCGACAGGGTCTCTGGAAACACCATATATTTT	CASSTDRVSGNTIYF
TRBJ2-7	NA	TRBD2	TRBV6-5	TGTGCCAGCAGCCTAGCGGACGCCTACGAGCAGTACTTC	CASSLADAYEQYF
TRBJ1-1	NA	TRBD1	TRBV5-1	TGCGCCAGCAGCCTCCCCGGGACAGGGTCGGGCCCTGAAGCTTTCTTT	CASSLPGTGSGPEAFF
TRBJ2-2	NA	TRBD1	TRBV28	TGTGCCAGCAGTTTTGGTATAAGGACAGGGGTAGCCACCGGGGAGCTGTTTTTT	CASSFGIRTGVATGELFF
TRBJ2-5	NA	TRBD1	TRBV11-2	TGTGCCAGCAGCTTTAATACGGGAGCAGGGGGCGTAAAGACCCAGTACTTC	CASSFNTGAGGVKTQYF
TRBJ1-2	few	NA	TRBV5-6	TGTGCCAGCAGCCTGAGACAATATGGCTACACCTTC	CASSLRQYGYTF
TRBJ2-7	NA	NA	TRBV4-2	TGTGCCAGCAGCCGAGGACTTGACTCCTACGAGCAGTACTTC	CASSRGLDSYEQYF
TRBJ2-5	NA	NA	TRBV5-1	TGCGCCAGCAGCTTTCCCATCGGGAAGGTAGTGGCGACCCAGTACTTC	CASSFPIGKVVATQYF
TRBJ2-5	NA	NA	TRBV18	TGTGCCAGCTCACCAGGGCAGGAAGAGACCCAGTACTTC	CASSPGQEETQYF
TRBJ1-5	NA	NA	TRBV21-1	TGTGCCGGTACTAGGGACAGGGGGCCGGAGGATCAGCCCCAGCATTTT	CAGTRDRGPEDQPQHF
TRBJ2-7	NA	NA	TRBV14	TGTGCCAGCAGCCAAGATCTAGCATTGCAGCAGTACTTC	CASSQDLALQQYF
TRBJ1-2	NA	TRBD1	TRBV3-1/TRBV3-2	TGTGCCAGCAGCCTGGGACAGGGAACCCCTGGCTACACCTTC	CASSLGQGTPGYTF
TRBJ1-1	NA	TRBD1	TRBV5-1	TGCGCCAGCAGCTTGAGTGTTGCCCAGGGGGCGAGGAACACTGAAGCTTTCTTT	CASSLSVAQGARNTEAFF
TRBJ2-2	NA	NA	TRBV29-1	TGCAGCGTCTTTTGGAGCGGGGAGCTGTTTTTT	CSVFWSGELFF
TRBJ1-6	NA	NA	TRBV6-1	TGTGCCAGCAGTGAAGGTCGGGGGGGTAATTCACCCCTCCACTTT	CASSEGRGGNSPLHF
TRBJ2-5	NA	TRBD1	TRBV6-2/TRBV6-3	TGTGCCAGCAGCAGGGACAGGGAAGAGACCCAGTACTTC	CASSRDREETQYF
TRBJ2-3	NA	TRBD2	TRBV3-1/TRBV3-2	TGTGCCAGCAGCCTTAGGACTAGCGGGGGGTTCACAGATACGCAGTATTTT	CASSLRTSGGFTDTQYF
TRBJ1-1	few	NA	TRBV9	TGTGCCAGCAGCGGAGGAACTCTCAGGGATAACACTGAAGCTTTCTTT	CASSGGTLRDNTEAFF